A single sample is the source of the 17 T cell receptor beta chains below, sequenced in a study of identical twins. TCRdb reprocessed the 5' RACE reads with MiXCR, giving one entry per CDR3 protein. Among hundreds of thousands of distinct CDR3 sequences listed, 8.5% to 9% were seen once. These data are also associated with another study on yellow fever vaccine responses in identical twins.

Material: PBMCs. The receptors come from a woman under 30 in good health.

The rearrangement uses TRBV5-1 and TRBJ2-7, with 13 bases lining up with TRBD2. V lost 4 bases to trimming and J lost 3 bases; unmatched junction nucleotides: 13. This CDR3 has 18 amino acids. CDR1 and CDR2 (germline): SGHRS, YFSETQ. In DNA, the CDR3 is TGCGCCAGCAGCCCCGGGACTAGCGGGACCCAAATAAACTACGAGCAGTACTTC. Residues: CASSPGTSGTQINYEQYF.

The chain couples TRBV6-1 to TRBJ2-1, with TRBD2 identical over 7 bases. With V trimmed by 9 bases and J by 7 bases, 12 bases remained unmatched. CDR1 and CDR2 (germline): MNHNS, SASEGT. The CDR3 covers 14 residues. DNA of the CDR3: TGTGCCAGTGTAAGGGAGGGCACCGCGAATGAGCAGTTCTTC. This sequence encodes CASVREGTANEQFF.

This clonotype was detected ten times or more. The V gene is TRBV9, the J gene TRBJ2-1; D might be TRBD1 (5 bases). Germline CDR1 and CDR2: SGDLS and YYNGEE. V lost 0 bases, J lost 6 bases, and 7 bases lay in between. CDR3 length: 13 amino acids. The CDR3 protein is CASSVGGTNEQFF. The CDR3 DNA sequence: TGTGCCAGCAGCGTAGGGGGCACCAATGAGCAGTTCTTC.

In its sample, this clonotype was seen many times. The V and J genes are TRBV12-3 or TRBV12-4 and TRBJ2-7; D call uncertain. V was pared by 4 bases and J by 5 bases, with 9 bases between. There are 12 residues in the CDR3. The CDR3 loop is CASSSPMNEQYF. Here the CDR3 DNA reads TGTGCCAGCAGTTCCCCAATGAACGAGCAGTACTTC.

The chain employs TRBV25-1 and TRBJ2-6; D may be TRBD2 (7 bases). The V end was cut by 3 bases, the J end by 4 bases, with 13 bases between. The germline CDR1 and CDR2 sequences are MGHDK and SYGVNS. This CDR3 has 16 residues. CDR3 sequence: CASSDKGGTGANVLTF. DNA of the CDR3: TGTGCCAGCAGTGATAAGGGGGGGACAGGGGCCAACGTCCTGACTTTC.

In this sample, this clonotype turned up a few times. The rearrangement joins TRBV20-1 to TRBJ2-7; 10 nucleotides agree with TRBD2. The germline CDR1 and CDR2 sequences are DFQATT and SNEGSKA (reference sequence). The CDR3 totals 15 residues. J gave up 3 bases and V 0 bases, and 5 bases lay outside the gene matches. Here the CDR3 reads CSARDPPSGSYEQYF. In DNA, the CDR3 is TGCAGTGCTAGAGATCCTCCTAGCGGGAGCTACGAGCAGTACTTC.

Ten or more counts support this clonotype. The rearrangement links TRBV14 to TRBJ1-1; tentative D call: TRBD1 (5 bases). CDR3 length equals 15 residues. Germline V CDR1 and CDR2: SGHDN, FVKESK. Deletions cut 1 base from V and 6 bases from J, with 15 bases between. DNA for the CDR3: TGTGCCAGCAGCCAAGGATATGGGGGTAACGCTGAAGCTTTCTTT. Translation gives CASSQGYGGNAEAFF.

Worth noting for this clonotype: This may be a read error: a much more frequent sequence differs by one nucleotide. The CDR3 is CTSSLQATISTPGTQYF. CDR3 nucleotides: TGTACCAGCAGTTTACAGGCTACTATATCGACGCCGGGTACGCAGTATTTT. The chain has TRBV2 and TRBJ2-3; possible D gene TRBD1, 5 bases. Germline V gene data show CDR1 as SNHLY and CDR2 as FYNNEI. The CDR3 extends over 17 amino acids.

The chain is built from TRBV28 and TRBJ2-4; no definite D call. The CDR3 sequence is 14 residues long. The V gene's germline CDR1 is MDHEN and CDR2 SYDVKM. V lost 2 bases to trimming and J lost 0 bases, with 5 bases between them. The CDR3 sequence is CASSLRRAKNIQYF. The CDR3 region has the DNA TGTGCCAGCAGTTTACGCAGAGCCAAAAACATTCAGTACTTC.

The chain carries TRBV3-1 and TRBJ2-3; no clear D. Trimming left V 0 bases short and J 6 bases short, with 10 bases between. Germline V lookup: CDR1 LGHDT, CDR2 YNNKEL (reference sequence). The CDR3 sequence is 14 residues long. CDR3 nucleotides: TGTGCCAGCAGCCAAGAGGTAGATGAGGATACGCAGTATTTT. Amino acids: CASSQEVDEDTQYF.

This clonotype was detected only a few times. This rearrangement joins TRBV6-1 to TRBJ2-6; possibly TRBD2 for D (7 bases). Germline CDR1 reads MNHNS; CDR2 reads SASEGT. Trimming cost V 5 bases and J 0 bases, with 14 bases left between them. There are 17 residues in the CDR3. In DNA, the CDR3 is TGTGCCAGCAGTAGGGGGGGCCTCCACTCTGGGGCCAACGTCCTGACTTTC. The encoded protein is CASSRGGLHSGANVLTF.

This clonotype was detected ten times or more. Mismatch with germline at one junction end may stem from a read error. The chain carries TRBV20-1 and TRBJ1-1, with D possibly being TRBD1 (6 bases). The V gene's germline CDR1 is DFQATT and CDR2 SNEGSKA (reference sequence). This CDR3 contains 13 residues. The CDR3 region is CSARRTVNTVAFF. CDR3 in DNA: TGCAGTGCTAGAAGGACAGTGAACACTGTAGCTTTCTTT.

CDR3 bases: TGTGCCAGCAGTCCACAGGGGGCTGGTACCAAAAACATTCAGTACTTC. Translated: CASSPQGAGTKNIQYF. The chain uses TRBV27 and TRBJ2-4; 9 nucleotides match TRBD1. Germline CDR1 is MNHEY and CDR2 is SMNVEV (reference sequence). This CDR3 comprises 16 residues. V dropped 5 bases and J dropped 2; count of bases not matched to a gene: 7.

The J gene is TRBJ2-7, the V gene TRBV29-1; TRBD1 agrees at 7 bases. Germline values: CDR1 SQVTM, CDR2 ANQGSEA. V lost 7 bases, J lost 5 bases, and 5 bases stayed unmatched. This CDR3 comprises 11 residues. The CDR3 protein is CSAHRGHEQYF. CDR3 DNA sequence: TGCAGCGCGCACAGGGGCCACGAGCAGTACTTC.

This clonotype has more than one count but fewer than ten. The V call is TRBV27, the J call TRBJ2-5; D may be TRBD2 (7 bases). Germline CDR1 is MNHEY and CDR2 is SMNVEV (reference sequence). The CDR3 has 15 residues. V lost 1 base, J lost 5 bases, and 14 bases lay in between. CDR3 sequence reads: CASSLLGGAIETQYF. The CDR3, as DNA: TGTGCCAGCAGTTTATTAGGGGGGGCCATCGAGACCCAGTACTTC.

This clonotype was detected a few times. The rearrangement links TRBV7-2 to TRBJ2-7; D might be TRBD1 or TRBD2, each matching 5 bases. The CDR3 has 13 amino acids. Germline V gene lookup returns CDR1 SGHTA and CDR2 FQGNSA. Trimming pared 2 bases from V and 5 bases from J, leaving 10 bases between. The CDR3 DNA sequence: TGTGCCAGCAGCTTATTCCGGGGCCACGAGCAGTACTTC. This codes for CASSLFRGHEQYF. Variable domain in full (rest from reference TRBV7-2 and TRBJ2-7): GAGVSQSPSNKVTEKGKDVELRCDPISGHTALYWYRQSLGQGLEFLIYFQGNSAPDKSGLPSDRFSAERTGGSVSTLTIQRTQQEDSAVYLCASSLFRGHEQYFGPGTRLTVT.

This rearrangement joins TRBV28 to TRBJ2-1, with unresolved D. The germline V gene has CDR1 MDHEN and CDR2 SYDVKM. The CDR3 is 16 residues long. V lost 3 bases to trimming and J lost 7 bases, with 19 bases between them. The CDR3 sequence: CASSFKTLSNMNEQFF. DNA for the CDR3: TGTGCCAGCAGTTTCAAGACTCTATCAAACATGAATGAGCAGTTCTTC.